This T cell receptor (beta chain) was retrieved from a study of blood T cell repertoires in COVID-19. TCRdb keeps only in-frame clones here, not all; method: immunoSEQ multiplex PCR. The profile covers approximately 150,000 clones, with more than 75% appearing a single time and about 2% taken by the ten largest. The table lists this clone with a count of one. The CDR3 spans 15 residues. The junction had 8 bases not matched to a gene; V was cut back by 5 bases and J by 1 base. Germline V gene sequence: CDR1 SEHNR, CDR2 FQNEAQ (reference sequence). The sequencing sample was made of peripheral blood. The TCR sequence derives from a man between 70 and 80 years old with active COVID-19. The V call is TRBV7-9, the J call TRBJ2-7; 7 bases fit TRBD1. The CDR3 DNA reads TGTGCCAGCAGCCCCCAAGGGGGCGCGTCCTACGAGCAGTACTTC. Translation: CASSPQGGASYEQYF.